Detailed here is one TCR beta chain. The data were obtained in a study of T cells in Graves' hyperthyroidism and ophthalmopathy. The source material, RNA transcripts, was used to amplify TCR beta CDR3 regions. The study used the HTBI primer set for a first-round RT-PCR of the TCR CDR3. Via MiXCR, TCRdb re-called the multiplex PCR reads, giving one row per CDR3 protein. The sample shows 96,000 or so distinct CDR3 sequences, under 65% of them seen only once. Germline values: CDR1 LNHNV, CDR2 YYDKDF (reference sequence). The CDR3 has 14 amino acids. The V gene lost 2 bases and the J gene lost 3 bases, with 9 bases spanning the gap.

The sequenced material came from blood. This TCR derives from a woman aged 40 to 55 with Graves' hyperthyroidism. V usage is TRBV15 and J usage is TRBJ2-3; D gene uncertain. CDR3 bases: TGTGCCACCAGCAGAACCCGTAGGACAGATACGCAGTATTTT. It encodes CATSRTRRTDTQYF.